The clone carrying this T cell receptor (beta chain) was recorded a few times. Its antigen is undetermined. The data were obtained in a study of T-cell memory formation after mild COVID-19. CDR1 LGHNA and CDR2 YNFKEQ come from the germline V gene. The CDR3 totals 15 residues. Losses at the gene ends were 3 bases for V and 4 bases for J; bases not matched to a gene: 7. Study-wide points: The pre-infection memory compartment contained some responding clones, suggesting cross-reactive memory joined. CD4/CD8 balance held among clones contracting day 15 to 85, and later expanders leaned CD4+.

Using its own MiXCR run on the 5' RACE reads, TCRdb lists one record per CDR3 protein. Here the sample spans some 310,000 distinct CDR3 sequences, around 20% being singletons. This clonotype was obtained from a man aged 18 to 30 who had mild COVID-19 (a few samples of this study predate the infection). Cell type and time point are not known. The material sequenced was PBMCs or a T cell subset sorted from them (not recorded which). The V gene is TRBV4-2, the J gene TRBJ2-7; TRBD1 aligns across 9 bases. The CDR3 region has the DNA TGTGCCAGCAGCCATGCAAGGACAGGGGAATACGAGCAGTACTTC. Its protein is CASSHARTGEYEQYF.